This T cell receptor (beta chain) was documented in a study of blood T cell repertoires in COVID-19. The CDR3 sequence is 15 residues long. After removal of 5 bases from V and 8 bases from J, the junction contained 8 bases not matched to a gene. CDR1 and CDR2 from the germline V gene are MNHEY and SMNVEV (reference sequence). Original data processing: Nucleated cell number was recorded as an estimate derived from reference gene primer amplification. The protocol was immunoSEQ multiplex PCR, while the TCRdb copy is restricted to in-frame clones and leaves out a portion. That table gives V, J and clone size, and the DNA gave D and trimming. The sample lists 180,000 or so clones; roughly 85% were seen once.

Sequencing was performed on peripheral blood. The TCR sequence derives from a man between 60 and 75 years old with acute or convalescent COVID-19. The chain recombines TRBV27 with TRBJ1-4, with 10 bases identical to TRBD1. The CDR3 sequence: CASSPMTGGGEKLFF. The CDR3 nucleotides are TGTGCCAGCAGTCCTATGACAGGGGGCGGAGAAAAACTGTTTTTT.